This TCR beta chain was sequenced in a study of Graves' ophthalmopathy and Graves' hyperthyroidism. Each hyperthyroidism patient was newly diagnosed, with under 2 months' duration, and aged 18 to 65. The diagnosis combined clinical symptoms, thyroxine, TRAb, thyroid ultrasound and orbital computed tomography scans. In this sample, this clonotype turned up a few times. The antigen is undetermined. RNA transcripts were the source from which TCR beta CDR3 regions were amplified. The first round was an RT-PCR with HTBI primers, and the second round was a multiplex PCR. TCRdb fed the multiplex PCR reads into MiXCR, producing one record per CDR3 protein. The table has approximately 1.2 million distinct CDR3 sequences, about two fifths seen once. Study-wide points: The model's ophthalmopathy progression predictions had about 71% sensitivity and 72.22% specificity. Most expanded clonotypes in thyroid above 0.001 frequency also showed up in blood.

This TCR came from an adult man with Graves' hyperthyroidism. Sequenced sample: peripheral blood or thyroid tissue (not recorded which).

The CDR3 loop is CASSFTGGNTGELFF. The CDR3 DNA follows: TGCGCCAGCAGCTTCACAGGGGGGAACACCGGGGAGCTGTTTTTT. V is TRBV5-1 and J is TRBJ2-2, with TRBD1 matching 8 bases. This CDR3 is built from 15 residues. From germline, CDR1 is SGHRS and CDR2 YFSETQ. The V segment lost 2 bases and the J segment 1 base; nucleotides outside the gene matches: 1.